These 9 T cell receptor beta chains originate from one sample sequenced in a study of prognosis after radiotherapy for stage I lung cancer listed by TCRdb under 2021. Sequencing relied on an Illumina HiSeq 3000. The TCR beta CDR3 region was amplified from genomic DNA by two rounds of multiplex PCR. The first PCR round used primers specific to each TRBV and TRBJ gene, and the primer sequences were filed in Chinese patent CN105087789A. TCRdb ran its own pipeline on the public reads, namely fastp trimming at Q25 and MiXCR clone calling, and kept in-frame beta chains. Rows matching on CDR3 protein sequence are summarized as one entry with the most common DNA and genes. The sample yields some 38,000 distinct CDR3 sequences; roughly a quarter were counted once. Jointly, the top ten make up less than 30% of the sample. This specimen was PBMCs, taken before or after stereotactic body radiation therapy (not recorded which). The source is a donor aged 50 or older with non-small cell lung cancer.

V is TRBV20-1 and J is TRBJ1-5; 11 bases align to TRBD1. The germline gives CDR1 DFQATT, CDR2 SNEGSKA (reference sequence). The CDR3 length is 15 residues. The V segment lost 6 bases and the J segment 8 bases; nucleotides outside the gene matches: 12. The CDR3 loop reads CSAAQNRDRGKPQHF. CDR3 in DNA: TGCAGTGCCGCACAAAACCGGGACAGGGGGAAGCCCCAGCATTTT.

This clonotype was seen a few times. A read error may be the cause here, since a much bigger clone is one base away. The chain employs TRBV20-1 and TRBJ2-1, with D tentatively TRBD1 (6 bases). The length of the CDR3 is 15 residues. CDR1 and CDR2 (germline): DFQATT, SNEGSKA (reference sequence). V was trimmed by 3 bases and J by 2 bases, leaving 14 bases between them. The CDR3 spells CSASATGFPYNEQFF. The DNA for the CDR3 is TGCAGTGCTAGTGCCACAGGGTTCCCCTACAATGAGCAGTTCTTC.

This clonotype was seen only a few times. One base away lies a much larger clone, so this may be a sequencing read error. V and J are TRBV5-1 and TRBJ2-5, with 8 bases that match TRBD2. CDR1 and CDR2 (germline): SGHRS, YFSETQ. The length of the CDR3 is 15 residues. CDR3 in DNA: TGCGCCAGCAGCGTGGGACTAGTTTTCTTAGAGGCCCAGTACTTC. Translated: CASSVGLVFLEAQYF.

This clonotype was seen ten or more times. The rearrangement uses TRBV28 and TRBJ1-4; TRBD1 matches 9 bases. There are 16 residues in the CDR3. The J segment lost 8 bases and the V segment lost 8 bases, leaving 15 bases of the junction unmatched. Germline lookup yields CDR1 MDHEN and CDR2 SYDVKM. CDR3 amino acids: CASGYLSGQGLEKLFF. CDR3 nucleotides: TGTGCCAGCGGATATCTGTCGGGACAGGGTCTAGAAAAACTGTTTTTT.

As regards this clonotype: This may arise from a read error, as a much more abundant clone is one base away. The chain employs TRBV6-1 and TRBJ2-5; D is ambiguous. Germline lookup yields CDR1 MNHNS and CDR2 SASEGT. CDR3 size: 11 residues. The CDR3 nucleotides are TGTGCCAGCAGGCGACAAGAGACCAAGTACTTC. It yields the protein CASRRQETKYF.

This clonotype was seen a few times. This may be a read error, as it is one base from a much larger clone. The V gene is TRBV28, the J gene TRBJ2-1; 8 bases agree with TRBD2. J lost 2 bases, V lost 8 bases, and 5 bases had no gene match. Germline V CDR1 and CDR2: MDHEN, SYDVKM. The CDR3 has 14 residues. CDR3 residues: CASGGLGAYNEQFF. The CDR3 region has the DNA TGTGCCAGCGGGGGACTAGGGGCCTACAATGAGCAGTTCTTC.

This clonotype was seen many times. The chain uses TRBV9 and TRBJ2-3; D call uncertain. The CDR3 is 12 residues long. The germline CDR1 and CDR2 sequences are SGDLS and YYNGEE. V lost 3 bases, J lost 4 bases, and 6 bases lay in between. The CDR3, as DNA: TGTGCCAGCAGCGAAGGATCAGATACGCAGTATTTT. Residues: CASSEGSDTQYF. The whole variable domain, remainder taken from reference TRBV9 and TRBJ2-3, is DSGVTQTPKHLITATGQRVTLRCSPRSGDLSVYWYQQSLDQGLQFLIQYYNGEERAKGNILERFSAQQFPDLHSELNLSSLELGDSALYFCASSEGSDTQYFGPGTRLTVL.

This clonotype was found many times. V and J are TRBV20-1 and TRBJ2-1; D is unclear. Germline loops: CDR1 DFQATT, CDR2 SNEGSKA (reference sequence). CDR3 length: 12 residues. The ends were cut back, 3 bases at V and 8 bases at J, with 11 bases in the middle. In DNA, the CDR3 is TGCAGTGCTAGCTCCCGGCACTATGAGCAGTTCTTC. Protein: CSASSRHYEQFF.

In its sample, this clonotype was seen many times. The genes are TRBV12-3 or TRBV12-4 and TRBJ2-1, with TRBD2 matching over 7 bases. The CDR3 has 12 residues. Losses at the gene ends were 4 bases for V and 15 bases for J; bases not matched to a gene: 9. DNA for the CDR3: TGTGCCAGCAGTTCTAGCGGTTACATCGGGTTCTTC. It specifies CASSSSGYIGFF.